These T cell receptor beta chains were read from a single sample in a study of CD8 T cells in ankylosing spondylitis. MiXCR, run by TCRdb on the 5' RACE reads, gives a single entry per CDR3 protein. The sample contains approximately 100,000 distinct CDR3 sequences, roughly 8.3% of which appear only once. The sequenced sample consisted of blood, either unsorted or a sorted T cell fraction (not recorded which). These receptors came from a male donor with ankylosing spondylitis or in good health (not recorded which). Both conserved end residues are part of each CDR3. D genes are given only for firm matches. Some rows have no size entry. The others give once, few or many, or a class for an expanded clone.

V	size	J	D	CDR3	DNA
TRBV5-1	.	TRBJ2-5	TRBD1	CANSLSPGGEQTQYF	TGCGCCAACAGCTTGTCCCCAGGGGGCGAACAGACCCAGTACTTC
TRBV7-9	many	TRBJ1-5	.	CASSLVGGVNQPQHF	TGTGCCAGCAGCTTAGTCGGAGGAGTCAATCAGCCCCAGCATTTT
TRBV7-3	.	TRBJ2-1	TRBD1	CASRLQGASYNEQFF	TGTGCCAGCAGGTTACAGGGGGCCTCCTACAATGAGCAGTTCTTC
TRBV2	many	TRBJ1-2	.	CASSEIHRDTDGYTF	TGTGCCAGCAGTGAAATCCACCGGGACACGGATGGCTACACCTTC
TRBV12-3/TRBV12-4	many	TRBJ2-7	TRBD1	CASKTGTGSSYEQYF	TGTGCCAGCAAAACCGGGACAGGGAGCTCCTACGAGCAGTACTTC
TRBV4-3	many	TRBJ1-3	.	CASSQWRSGGAAVNTIYF	TGCGCCAGCAGCCAATGGAGGTCCGGGGGGGCTGCTGTAAACACCATATATTTT
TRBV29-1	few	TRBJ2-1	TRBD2	CSTIGLAGHNEQFF	TGCAGTACTATTGGATTAGCGGGACACAATGAGCAGTTCTTC
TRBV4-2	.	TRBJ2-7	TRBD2	CASSQVGLAGNEQYF	TGTGCCAGCAGCCAAGTGGGGCTAGCGGGAAACGAGCAGTACTTC
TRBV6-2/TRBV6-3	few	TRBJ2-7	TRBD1	CASSYSYRGDEQYF	TGTGCCAGCAGTTACTCGTACAGGGGTGACGAGCAGTACTTC
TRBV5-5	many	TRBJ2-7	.	CASSLGLGISYEQYF	TGTGCCAGCAGCTTGGGGCTCGGGATCTCCTACGAGCAGTACTTC
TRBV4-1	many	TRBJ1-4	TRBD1	CASSPWTGGDEKLFF	TGCGCCAGCAGCCCCTGGACAGGGGGCGATGAAAAACTGTTTTTT
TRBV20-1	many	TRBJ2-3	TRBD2	CSVGLAATDTQYF	TGCAGTGTGGGCCTAGCGGCCACAGATACGCAGTATTTT
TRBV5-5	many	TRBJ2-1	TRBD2	CASSNLAGGGEQFF	TGTGCCAGCAGCAACTTAGCGGGAGGGGGTGAGCAGTTCTTC
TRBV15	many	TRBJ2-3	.	CATSRDPRGFTDTQYF	TGTGCCACCAGCAGAGATCCAAGGGGGTTCACAGATACGCAGTATTTT
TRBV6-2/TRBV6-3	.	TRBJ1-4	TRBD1	CASNNIDRGYEKLFF	TGTGCCAGCAATAACATCGACAGGGGGTATGAAAAACTGTTTTTT
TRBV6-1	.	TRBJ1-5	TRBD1	CASSSGTGNQPQHF	TGTGCCAGCAGCTCTGGGACAGGAAATCAGCCCCAGCATTTT
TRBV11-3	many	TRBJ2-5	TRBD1	CASSLGGQVSGETQYF	TGTGCCAGCAGCTTAGGGGGACAGGTCTCCGGAGAGACCCAGTACTTC
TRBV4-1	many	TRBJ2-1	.	CASSPPSWGVGYNEQFF	TGCGCCAGCAGCCCCCCCTCGTGGGGGGTGGGTTACAATGAGCAGTTCTTC
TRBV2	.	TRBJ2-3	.	CASSEEWDDTQYF	TGTGCCAGCAGTGAAGAGTGGGACGATACGCAGTATTTT
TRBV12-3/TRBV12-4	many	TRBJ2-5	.	CASSLRGARAQYF	TGTGCCAGCAGTTTACGAGGGGCGAGGGCCCAGTACTTC
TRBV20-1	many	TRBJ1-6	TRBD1	CSATSGQENSPLHF	TGCAGTGCTACCTCGGGACAGGAAAATTCACCCCTCCACTTT
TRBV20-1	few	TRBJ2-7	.	CSAPGTYEQYF	TGCAGTGCTCCAGGGACCTACGAGCAGTACTTC
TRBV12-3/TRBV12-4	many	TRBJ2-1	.	CASSRESPLNEQFF	TGTGCCAGCAGCCGGGAGTCCCCCCTCAATGAGCAGTTCTTC
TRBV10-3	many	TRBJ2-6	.	CAISERAYSGANVLTF	TGTGCCATCAGTGAGAGGGCCTATTCTGGGGCCAACGTCCTGACTTTC
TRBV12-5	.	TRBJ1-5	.	CASGNWTDPSNQSQHF	TGTGCTAGTGGTAACTGGACTGACCCTAGCAATCAGTCCCAGCATTTT
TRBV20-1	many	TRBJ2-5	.	CSASGKETQYF	TGCAGTGCTTCAGGAAAAGAGACCCAGTACTTC
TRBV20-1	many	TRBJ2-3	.	CSAQTRQGRSTDTQYF	TGCAGTGCTCAAACCAGGCAGGGTCGTAGCACAGATACGCAGTATTTT
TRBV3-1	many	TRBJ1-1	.	CASSQDGYTEAFF	TGTGCCAGCAGCCAAGATGGCTACACTGAAGCTTTCTTT
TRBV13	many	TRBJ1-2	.	CASSLGGEYGYTF	TGTGCCAGCAGCTTAGGAGGGGAATATGGCTACACCTTC
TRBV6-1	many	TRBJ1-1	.	CASSDPGAINTEAFF	TGTGCCAGCAGTGATCCAGGGGCCATTAACACTGAAGCTTTCTTT
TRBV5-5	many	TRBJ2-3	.	CASSWGERTDTQYF	TGTGCCAGCAGTTGGGGAGAGCGGACAGATACGCAGTATTTT
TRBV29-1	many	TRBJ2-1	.	CSVVGASYNEQFF	TGCAGCGTTGTCGGGGCCTCCTACAATGAGCAGTTCTTC
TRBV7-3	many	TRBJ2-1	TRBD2	CASSSQRGERSRSYNEQFF	TGTGCCAGCAGCTCACAGCGGGGGGAAAGGAGCAGATCCTACAATGAGCAGTTCTTC
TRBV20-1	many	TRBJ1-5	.	CSARDRGDTNQPQHF	TGCAGTGCTAGAGACAGGGGCGACACCAATCAGCCCCAGCATTTT
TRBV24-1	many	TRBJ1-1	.	CATMRLNTEAFF	TGTGCCACCATGCGGTTGAACACTGAAGCTTTCTTT
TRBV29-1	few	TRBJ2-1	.	CSVLQGGLDEQFF	TGCAGCGTTTTGCAGGGCGGCTTGGATGAGCAGTTCTTC
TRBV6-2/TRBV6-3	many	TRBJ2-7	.	CASSIAYEQYF	TGTGCCAGCAGTATCGCCTACGAGCAGTACTTC
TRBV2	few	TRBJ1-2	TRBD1	CASRPTGTRSYGYTF	TGTGCCAGCAGGCCGACAGGGACCCGTAGCTATGGCTACACCTTC
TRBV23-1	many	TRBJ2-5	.	CASSQSSDSKETQYF	TGCGCCAGCAGTCAATCTTCAGATTCAAAAGAGACCCAGTACTTC